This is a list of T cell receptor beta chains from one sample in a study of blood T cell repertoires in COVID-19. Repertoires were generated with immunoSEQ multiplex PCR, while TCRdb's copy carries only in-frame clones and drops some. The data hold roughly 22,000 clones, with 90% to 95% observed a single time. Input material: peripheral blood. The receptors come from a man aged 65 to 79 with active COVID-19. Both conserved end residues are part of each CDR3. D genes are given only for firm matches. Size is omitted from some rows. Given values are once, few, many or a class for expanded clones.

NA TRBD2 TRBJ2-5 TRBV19 CASSIAGGGQETQYF TGTGCCAGTAGTATAGCGGGCGGGGGCCAAGAGACCCAGTACTTC
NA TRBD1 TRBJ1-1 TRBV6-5 CASSSRDRGQGTEAFF TGTGCCAGCAGTTCCCGTGACAGGGGGCAGGGCACTGAAGCTTTCTTT
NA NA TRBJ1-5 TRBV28 CASSSFSAAGGQPQHF TGTGCCAGCAGCAGTTTCTCCGCTGCCGGGGGTCAGCCCCAGCATTTT
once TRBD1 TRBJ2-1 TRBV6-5 CASSYSKQGSYNEQFF TGTGCCAGCAGTTACTCGAAACAGGGGTCCTACAATGAGCAGTTCTTC
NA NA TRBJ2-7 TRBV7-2 CASSLNWSDEQYF TGTGCCAGCAGCTTAAACTGGTCCGACGAGCAGTACTTC
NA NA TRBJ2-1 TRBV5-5 CASSLDRGGNEQFF TGTGCCAGCAGCTTGGACAGGGGGGGCAATGAGCAGTTCTTC
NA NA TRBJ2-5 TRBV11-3 CASSPKTEETQYF TGTGCCAGCAGCCCAAAGACAGAAGAGACCCAGTACTTC
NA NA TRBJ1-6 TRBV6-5 CASSYSNRIYSPLHF TGTGCCAGCAGTTACTCGAACAGGATTTATTCACCCCTCCACTTT
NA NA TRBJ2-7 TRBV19 CASSTLTGSSYEQYF TGTGCCAGTAGTACCCTCACAGGGTCGTCCTACGAGCAGTACTTC
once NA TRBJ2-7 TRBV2 CASSDYLAGYSYEQYF TGTGCCAGCAGTGATTATCTGGCGGGCTATTCCTACGAGCAGTACTTC
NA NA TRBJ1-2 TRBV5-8 CASSGQPNYGYTF TGTGCCAGCAGCGGCCAACCGAACTATGGCTACACCTTC
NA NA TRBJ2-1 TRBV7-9 CASTSPSGSYNEQFF TGTGCCAGCACCAGCCCATCCGGGAGTTACAATGAGCAGTTCTTC
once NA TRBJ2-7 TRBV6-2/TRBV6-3 CASSYFAGSSYEQYF TGTGCCAGCAGTTACTTCGCAGGAAGCTCCTACGAGCAGTACTTC
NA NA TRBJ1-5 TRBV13 CASSLLREGANQPQHF TGTGCCAGCAGCCTCCTCAGGGAAGGGGCTAATCAGCCCCAGCATTTT
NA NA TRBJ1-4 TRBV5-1 CASRSLEAGEKLFF TGCGCCAGCAGATCCCTTGAGGCCGGAGAAAAACTGTTTTTT
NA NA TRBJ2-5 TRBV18 CASSPGFEETQYF TGTGCCAGCTCACCAGGCTTTGAAGAGACCCAGTACTTC
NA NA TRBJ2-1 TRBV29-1 CSVRDNAYNEQFF TGCAGCGTCCGGGACAACGCGTACAATGAGCAGTTCTTC
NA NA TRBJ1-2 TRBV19 CASSILSGLYGYTF TGTGCCAGTAGTATACTCTCGGGACTCTATGGCTACACCTTC
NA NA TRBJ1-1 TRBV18 CASTTDRKNTEAFF TGTGCCAGCACTACGGACAGAAAGAACACTGAAGCTTTCTTT
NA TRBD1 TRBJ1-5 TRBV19 CASSRGQGSNQPQHF TGTGCCAGTAGTAGGGGACAGGGTAGCAATCAGCCCCAGCATTTT
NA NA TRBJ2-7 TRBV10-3 CAISESAAYEQYF TGTGCCATCAGTGAGTCTGCGGCCTACGAGCAGTACTTC
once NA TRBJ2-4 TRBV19 CASSIDLVGNRLQGRKNIQYF TGTGCCAGTAGTATAGATCTGGTGGGAAACAGGCTCCAGGGGCGCAAAAACATTCAGTACTTC
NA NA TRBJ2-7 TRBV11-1 CASRRVGAYEQYF TGTGCCAGCCGCCGGGTGGGAGCCTACGAGCAGTACTTC
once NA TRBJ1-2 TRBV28 CASSSTRYGYTF TGTGCCAGCAGTTCCACCAGGTACGGCTACACCTTC
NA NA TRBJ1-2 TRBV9 CASSVDRGGTNYGYTF TGTGCCAGCAGCGTGGATCGGGGGGGGACTAACTATGGCTACACCTTC
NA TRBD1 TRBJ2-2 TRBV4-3 CASSQRTGNTGELFF TGCGCCAGCAGCCAACGGACAGGCAACACCGGGGAGCTGTTTTTT
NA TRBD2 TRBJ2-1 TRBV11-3 CASSLSGSSYNEQFF TGTGCCAGCAGCTTAAGCGGGAGTTCCTACAATGAGCAGTTCTTC
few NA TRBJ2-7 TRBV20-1 CSARVPGSYEQYF TGCAGTGCTCGTGTCCCGGGCTCCTACGAGCAGTACTTC
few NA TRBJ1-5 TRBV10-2 CASSESGVDQPQHF TGCGCCAGCAGTGAGTCGGGCGTGGATCAGCCCCAGCATTTT
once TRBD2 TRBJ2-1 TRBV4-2 CASSLKPVAGGSYNEQFF TGTGCCAGCAGCCTTAAACCCGTAGCGGGAGGCTCCTACAATGAGCAGTTCTTC
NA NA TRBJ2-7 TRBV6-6 CASSFTGLSYEQYF TGTGCCAGCAGTTTTACAGGGCTCTCCTACGAGCAGTACTTC
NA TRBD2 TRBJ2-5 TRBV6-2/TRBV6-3 CASSSTSGGVVRSGTQYF TGTGCCAGCAGTTCCACTAGCGGGGGAGTCGTTAGGTCCGGGACCCAGTACTTC
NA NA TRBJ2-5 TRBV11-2 CASSFRVQETQYF TGTGCCAGCAGCTTCAGGGTGCAAGAGACCCAGTACTTC
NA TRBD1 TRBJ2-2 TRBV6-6 CASRDRGPDTGELFF TGTGCCAGCAGGGACAGGGGGCCGGACACCGGGGAGCTGTTTTTT
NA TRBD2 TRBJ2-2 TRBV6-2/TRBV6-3 CASSPGLRTGELFF TGTGCCAGCAGTCCGGGACTACGAACCGGGGAGCTGTTTTTT
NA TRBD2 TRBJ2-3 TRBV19 CASTLTDGGITQYF TGTGCCAGTACCCTGACTGACGGGGGGATCACGCAGTATTTT
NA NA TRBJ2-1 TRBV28 CASSFPRGGNPYNEQFF TGTGCCAGCAGTTTCCCCAGAGGCGGGAATCCCTACAATGAGCAGTTCTTC
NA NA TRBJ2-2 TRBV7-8 CASSLRGGQPTGELFF TGTGCCAGCAGCTTAAGGGGGGGGCAGCCCACCGGGGAGCTGTTTTTT
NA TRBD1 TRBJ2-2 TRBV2 CASSEEGAYTGELFF TGTGCCAGCAGTGAAGAGGGGGCCTACACCGGGGAGCTGTTTTTT
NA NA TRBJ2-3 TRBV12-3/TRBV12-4 CASSFSVNTQYF TGTGCCAGCAGTTTCTCGGTCAATACGCAGTATTTT
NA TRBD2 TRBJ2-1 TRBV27 CASSLWGSGRLYNEQFF TGTGCCAGCAGTTTATGGGGTAGCGGGAGACTTTACAATGAGCAGTTCTTC
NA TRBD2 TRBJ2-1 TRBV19 CASSLGLAGVRNEQFF TGTGCCAGTAGTCTCGGACTAGCGGGAGTGAGAAATGAGCAGTTCTTC
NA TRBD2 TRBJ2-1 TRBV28 CASSLPPGGNEQFF TGTGCCAGCAGTTTACCCCCGGGGGGGAATGAGCAGTTCTTC
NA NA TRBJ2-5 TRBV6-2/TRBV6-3 CASSYAGGAGETQYF TGTGCCAGCAGTTACGCCGGGGGAGCTGGAGAGACCCAGTACTTC
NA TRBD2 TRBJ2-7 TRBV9 CASSVAGTSKNYEQYF TGTGCCAGCAGCGTAGCTGGGACTAGCAAAAACTACGAGCAGTACTTC
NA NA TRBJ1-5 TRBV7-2 CASSSGRMLNQPQHF TGTGCCAGCAGCTCTGGGCGAATGCTAAATCAGCCCCAGCATTTT
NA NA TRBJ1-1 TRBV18 CASSPPNRGNTEAFF TGTGCCAGCTCACCACCAAATAGGGGGAACACTGAAGCTTTCTTT
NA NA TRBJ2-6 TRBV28 CASSSNRVGANVLTF TGTGCCAGCTCCTCGAACAGGGTTGGGGCCAACGTCCTGACTTTC
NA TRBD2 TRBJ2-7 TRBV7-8 CASRRLAGGPYEQYF TGTGCCAGCAGACGACTAGCGGGAGGCCCTTACGAGCAGTACTTC
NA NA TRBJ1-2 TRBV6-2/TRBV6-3 CASSYVGGLYGYTF TGTGCCAGCAGTTACGTTGGGGGACTCTATGGCTACACCTTC
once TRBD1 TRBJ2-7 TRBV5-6 CASRLLTGASGRNEQYF TGTGCCAGCAGACTATTAACAGGGGCCTCTGGGCGTAACGAGCAGTACTTC